The 2 T cell receptor beta chains given below trace back to one sample, sequenced in a study of blood T cells in healthy people across ages. The use of a sample-barcoded 5' primer and a J-beta primer mix characterized a second PCR of roughly 6 to 11 cycles. TCRdb ran MiXCR on the 5' RACE reads and lists one entry per CDR3 protein. The table has about 730,000 distinct CDR3 sequences, roughly 41% seen once. Sequencing used blood. These receptors were collected from a woman aged 55 to 70 in good health.

Points on this clonotype: Mismatch with germline at one junction end may stem from a read error. This chain links TRBV5-1 with TRBJ2-1; TRBD2 might be the D (6 bases). The CDR3 runs to 15 residues. Germline CDR1 and CDR2: SGHRS and YFSETQ. The CDR3 sequence is CAGSPGGTSYNEQFF. The CDR3, as DNA: TGCGCCGGCAGCCCTGGGGGGACCTCCTACAATGAGCAGTTCTTC.

The chain joins TRBV4-3 to TRBJ2-3; D remains unclear. V was cut by 0 bases and J by 2 bases, with 15 bases left in between. From germline, CDR1 is LGHNA and CDR2 YSLEER. The CDR3 is 17 amino acids. CDR3 region: CASSQELRSEDTDTQYF. The CDR3 nucleotides are TGCGCCAGCAGCCAAGAGCTTAGATCGGAAGACACAGATACGCAGTATTTT.